The source of this T cell receptor beta chain is a study of graft-versus-host responses after intestinal transplantation (dated by TCRdb to 2020 to 2023). A note on the overall study: Recipients received multivisceral, liver-intestinal, or isolated intestinal transplants. A peak of at least 4% donor T cells among recipient peripheral blood mononuclear cells was the definition used for donor T cell macrochimerism. The cohort enrolled some 23 intestinal transplant recipients, one of whom was a retransplant, and 3 patients without pretransplant specimens were excluded. Alloreactive clones were identified by sequencing pre-transplant mixed lymphocyte reaction products and comparing these products with unstimulated pre-transplant donor and recipient T cells. Every recipient was given anti-thymocyte globulin induction, then maintenance tacrolimus and steroids for approximately 3 years. Rather than going through the commercial service, samples from three later patients were sequenced in-house on an Illumina MiSeq and processed with MiXCR. Bulk TCR-beta CDR3 sequencing was used to track graft-versus-host and host-versus-graft alloreactive T cell clones in the graft, circulation and bone marrow after intestinal transplantation.

The germline V gene encodes CDR1 MGHRA and CDR2 YSYEKL. V and J are truncated by 1 base and 7 bases respectively, leaving an intervening sequence of 19 bases. The CDR3 starts with the cysteine, ends with the phenylalanine, and has 16 residues. The read is trimmed to its CDR3 DNA, 48 bases read in frame from base 1. Summary of the overall study and its limitations: GvH clones turned up in recipient bone marrow, with some appearing earlier in ileal mucosa or blood, a pattern consistent with an intestinal mucosal origin. Patients with donor T cell macrochimerism had high GvH to HvG T cell clonal ratios in their allografts. Conclusions were limited by the relatively low number and heterogeneity of intestinal transplant patients. Peak levels of circulating GvH clones were associated with declines in HvG clones early after transplant.

Receptor libraries were prepared by the immunoSEQ multiplex PCR assay. For most patients, genomic DNA was isolated using the Qiagen DNeasy Blood and Tissue Kit and was shipped frozen to Adaptive Biotechnologies for TCR sequencing. Adaptive Biotechnologies carried out high-throughput TCR-beta CDR3 sequencing of genomic DNA for most patients. As for how the authors treated the data: Adaptive's ImmunoSEQ software supplied the TCR sequencing data for around 17 patients, while MiXCR and VDJtools were used to process a few other patients. CD4 versus CD8 sorting errors were corrected by removing sequences found in both subsets at a frequency ratio below 5:1. CDR3 nucleotide sequences shared between donor and recipient were removed because their origin could not be assigned. To count as alloreactive, a clone needed at least 2-fold expansion over unstimulated cells and a minimum CFSE-low frequency of 0.002% (template counts) or 0.001% (read counts). Mappable clones were those detected in sequenced pre-transplant spleen, lymph node, or MLR CFSE-low populations of the donor or recipient. The cumulative frequency of alloreactive clones was calculated as a percentage of all sequences, weighted by copy number. TCRdb re-hosts the immuneACCESS table, in-frame sequences only. Its copies lack some clones; in the studies checked, an unresolved V gene accounts for under half of them, and the cause for the rest is not known. The V and J calls and the clone size are those of that table, but D and trimming were determined from the DNA. The sample table contains 70,000 or so clones; only one count was recorded for 84% of them. The top ten clonotypes cover 0.35% to 0.4% of the sample.

The sample's time point label is to be understood as: cells obtained before transplantation from donor or recipient. CD3+CD4+ and CD3+CD8+ populations were FACS-sorted from unstimulated pre-transplant donor and recipient cells taken from spleen or lymph nodes. This clone was detected only a few times. What this receptor recognizes is not known. No per-base quality is available; no much larger clone lies one base away. The rearranged chain carries TRBV4-1 and TRBJ2-5, and the D gene may be TRBD2, 6 bases matching. Sequenced material: unstimulated CD4+ T cells sorted from spleen or lymph node cells, taken before transplant. This clonotype originated in a human donor who was the organ donor for an intestinal transplant. The CDR3 region: CASSQGRGGVRGTQYF. In nucleotides, the sequence is TGCGCCAGCAGCCAAGGTCGGGGCGGGGTCCGGGGGACCCAGTACTTC.